One sample yielded the 30 T cell receptor beta chains listed below, sequenced in a study of metastatic and nonmetastatic thyroid tumors. TCRdb reanalyzed the PCR reads via MiXCR. This sample has 9,000 to 15,000 clones; about 32% occur once, and the top ten carry 9.5% to 12%. All patients were treatment-naive before thyroid surgery. The sequencing input was tumor tissue. These TCRs come from a female donor with papillary thyroid cancer or a benign thyroid nodule (not recorded which). Some clones in this sample may be carry-over from other donors' samples.

A single count supports this clone. This rearrangement joins TRBV7-9 to TRBJ2-7; D is tentatively TRBD1 or TRBD2 (6 bases each). Germline CDR1 and CDR2: SEHNR and FQNEAQ (reference sequence). Trimming shortened V by 5 bases and J by 1 base, and 15 bases separated the two germline ends. CDR3 length: 15 residues. The CDR3 reads CASSLTGASSYEQYF. The CDR3 coding sequence is TGTGCCAGCAGCCTAACGGGGGCGTCATCCTACGAGCAGTACTTC.

This clone was counted at least ten times. The rearrangement uses TRBV19 and TRBJ2-1; 8 bases are shared with TRBD2. CDR1 is LNHDA, CDR2 SQIVND, per germline (reference sequence). V lost 3 bases and J lost 15; bases outside the gene matches: 16. CDR3 length: 15 residues. CDR3 bases: TGTGCCAGTAGTATGTCACTAGCGGCTTCCGACTCGCGGTTCTTC. Encoded protein: CASSMSLAASDSRFF.

The rearrangement joins TRBV5-1 to TRBJ2-1; possible D gene TRBD2, 7 bases. The CDR3 runs to 15 residues. Germline lookup yields CDR1 SGHRS and CDR2 YFSETQ. V shed 1 base and J shed 8 bases, with 16 bases lying between them. The CDR3 DNA follows: TGCGCCAGCAGCTTGAGGGGGGGCCTCGTGGATGAGCAGTTCTTC. The encoded protein is CASSLRGGLVDEQFF. Variable domain in full (rest from reference TRBV5-1 and TRBJ2-1): KAGVTQTPRYLIKTRGQQVTLSCSPISGHRSVSWYQQTPGQGLQFLFEYFSETQRNKGNFPGRFSGRQFSNSRSEMNVSTLELGDSALYLCASSLRGGLVDEQFFGPGTRLTVL.

This clone is medium-sized by share. V usage is TRBV6-2 or TRBV6-3 and J usage is TRBJ2-1; 11 bases are a match to TRBD1. The CDR3 loop spans 15 amino acids. Looked up from germline, CDR1 is MNHEY and CDR2 is SVGEGT. The ends lost 6 bases at V and 2 bases at J; junction bases unmatched: 3. CDR3 nucleotides: TGTGCCAGCAGCCCGGGACAGGGGGCCTACAATGAGCAGTTCTTC. Translated: CASSPGQGAYNEQFF.

Of note for this clone: Germline is not matched at one junction end, which may reflect a read error. The chain uses TRBV11-2 and TRBJ2-3, with D perhaps matching TRBD2 (5 bases). This CDR3 comprises 16 residues. Germline loops: CDR1 SGHAT, CDR2 FQNNGV. CDR3 in amino acids: CASSLETFGNRDTQYF. The CDR3 coding sequence is TGTGCCAGCAGCTTAGAGACCTTCGGGAATAGAGATACACAGTATTTT.

The V and J genes are TRBV5-5 and TRBJ2-7, with D perhaps assigned TRBD1 or TRBD2 (5 bases each). Trimming took 2 bases from V and 0 from J, leaving 9 bases between them. The CDR3 runs 14 residues. Looked up from germline, CDR1 is SGHKS and CDR2 is YYEKEE (reference sequence). CDR3 amino acids: CASSFGDGSYEQYF. The CDR3 DNA sequence: TGTGCCAGCAGCTTCGGGGACGGCTCCTACGAGCAGTACTTC.

This clone was seen more than once but under ten times. The rearrangement links TRBV12-3 or TRBV12-4 to TRBJ1-5; D uncertain. The CDR3 has 12 amino acids. Trimming removed 1 base at V and 4 bases at J, with 2 bases between. The CDR3 region has the DNA TGTGCCAGCAGTTTAGAGAATCAGCCCCAGCATTTT. Residues: CASSLENQPQHF.

This chain connects TRBV27 to TRBJ2-7, with 7 positions matching TRBD1. CDR1 MNHEY and CDR2 SMNVEV come from the germline V gene (reference sequence). Trimming at V came to 6 bases and at J to 0 bases, leaving 2 bases not matched to a gene. The CDR3 extends over 13 amino acids. CDR3 in DNA: TGTGCCAGCAGGGGACAGTTCTCCTACGAGCAGTACTTC. This encodes CASRGQFSYEQYF.

Note on this clone: Other DNA variants within this sample encode the same CDR3. This sequence joins TRBV12-3 or TRBV12-4 and TRBJ2-1, with a tentative D call TRBD2 (6 bases). The CDR3 runs 16 residues. The V and J ends lost 6 bases and 9 bases respectively, with 24 bases between them. This chain's CDR3 is CASRPPLSGRVGEQFF. DNA of the CDR3: TGTGCCAGCAGACCTCCCCTTAGCGGCAGAGTAGGTGAGCAGTTCTTC.

V gene TRBV4-2 combines with J gene TRBJ1-6; D ambiguous. Germline CDR1 LGHNA, CDR2 YNFKEQ. CDR3 length equals 13 residues. V lost 1 base and J lost 5, with 3 bases in between. The DNA for the CDR3 is TGTGCCAGCAGCCAAGCAGATAATTCACCCCTCCACTTT. As protein: CASSQADNSPLHF.

In its sample, this clone was seen a few times. The CDR3 region has the DNA TGTGCCATCAGCCGTATGGCTGATCAGTTCTTC. This gives the protein CAISRMADQFF. V gene TRBV6-1 combines with J gene TRBJ2-1; D uncertain. V lost 10 bases and J lost 13, with 17 bases in between. The CDR3 extends over 11 amino acids. Germline CDR1 reads MNHNS; CDR2 reads SASEGT.

The rearrangement uses TRBV2 and TRBJ2-5; a possible D gene is TRBD1 (6 bases). The CDR3 has 14 residues. V lost 8 bases, J lost 4 bases, and 17 bases lay in between. Germline-derived CDR1 and CDR2 are SNHLY and FYNNEI. Written as DNA, the CDR3 is TGTGCCAGCTCCTCCCAGGGGCAGCGAGAGACCCAGTACTTC. This translates into CASSSQGQRETQYF.

By its share, this clone is medium-sized (0.01 to 0.1%). The chain carries TRBV20-1 and TRBJ2-7; D remains ambiguous. There are 17 residues in the CDR3. Germline CDR1 is DFQATT and CDR2 is SNEGSKA (reference sequence). Trimming pared 3 bases from V and 0 bases from J, leaving 21 bases between. CDR3 in amino acids: CSARAATGEWSSYEQYF. The CDR3 DNA follows: TGCAGTGCTAGGGCCGCAACCGGCGAGTGGAGCTCCTACGAGCAGTACTTC.

This clone has a handful of counts. The chain employs TRBV12-3 or TRBV12-4 and TRBJ1-3, with unresolved D. This CDR3 has 18 residues. The V end lost 7 bases, the J end lost 0 bases, and 22 bases lay between the germline ends. CDR3 sequence reads: CASTDPGGLSISGNTIYF. In nucleotides, the CDR3 is TGTGCCAGCACGGATCCGGGTGGCTTATCAATCTCTGGAAACACCATATATTTT.

By sample share, this clone is medium-sized. This chain joins TRBV5-1 and TRBJ2-5; the D call may be TRBD1 or TRBD2 (6 bases each). Germline CDR1 reads SGHRS; CDR2 reads YFSETQ. The CDR3 runs to 13 residues. V lost 5 bases to trimming and J lost 5 bases, with 13 bases between them. Here the CDR3 reads CASSSGGGETQYF. CDR3 in DNA: TGCGCCAGCAGTTCTGGAGGGGGGGAGACCCAGTACTTC.

The table lists this clone with a count of one. Sequence at one end of the junction differs from germline and may be a read error. Other DNA sequences in the sample encode the same CDR3. J is TRBJ1-1 and V is TRBV11-2; D call uncertain. The CDR3 length is 13 residues. CDR1 and CDR2 from the germline V gene are SGHAT and FQNNGV. As DNA, the CDR3 is TGCGCCAGTAGCTTAGCAGGTCATATCGAAGCTTTCTTT. Encoded protein: CASSLAGHIEAFF.

This clone has a count of ten or more. The chain is built from TRBV11-1 and TRBJ2-3; 11 positions match TRBD2. The germline V gene has CDR1 SGHAT and CDR2 FQDESV (reference sequence). J was trimmed by 3 bases and V by 2 bases; bases with no gene match: 4. CDR3 size: 16 residues. CDR3 nucleotide sequence: TGTGCCAGCAGCTTAAAACTAGCGGGAGCGACAGATACGCAGTATTTT. Its translation: CASSLKLAGATDTQYF.

This clone was counted only a few times. The rearrangement links TRBV6-1 to TRBJ2-2; perhaps D is TRBD1 or TRBD2 (6 bases each). V shed 3 bases and J shed 5 bases, with 10 bases lying between them. The CDR3 is 14 amino acids. Germline V gene lookup returns CDR1 MNHNS and CDR2 SASEGT. CDR3 loop: CASSDGGVTGELFF. The CDR3 DNA reads as TGTGCCAGCAGTGACGGGGGCGTAACCGGGGAGCTGTTTTTT.

The rearrangement uses TRBV6-2 or TRBV6-3 and TRBJ2-5; D might be TRBD1 (6 bases). The CDR3 runs to 14 residues. V lost 7 bases and J 1 base, leaving 13 bases between the germline ends. In germline, CDR1 is MNHEY, CDR2 SVGEGT. CDR3 nucleotides: TGTGCCAGCACCATAACAGGGTTCCAAGAGACCCAGTACTTC. Its protein product is CASTITGFQETQYF.

This clone is deemed medium-sized. The chain recombines TRBV11-3 with TRBJ2-7, with 7 bases that match TRBD2. J was trimmed by 3 bases and V by 5 bases; bases with no gene match: 1. Germline V lookup: CDR1 SGHNT, CDR2 YENEEA. CDR3 length: 12 amino acids. The CDR3 DNA sequence: TGTGCCAGCAGCGGGGACTACTACGAGCAGTACTTC. Translation gives CASSGDYYEQYF.

The chain is built from TRBV11-3 and TRBJ2-2; D tentatively reads TRBD1 or TRBD2 (6 bases each). Germline values: CDR1 SGHNT, CDR2 YENEEA. V lost 5 bases and J 3 bases, leaving 13 bases between the germline ends. The CDR3 is 15 residues long. In nucleotides, the CDR3 is TGTGCCAGCAGCCCAGAGGGGGGTGACACCGGGGAGCTGTTTTTT. Protein: CASSPEGGDTGELFF.

The chain is built from TRBV20-1 and TRBJ1-3; D is undetermined. CDR3 length equals 13 residues. V dropped 7 bases and J dropped 4 bases, with 14 bases sitting between them. Germline CDR1 and CDR2: DFQATT and SNEGSKA (reference sequence). The CDR3 region has the DNA TGCAGTGGGACTTCCGGAACAGGAAACACCATATATTTT. The encoded protein is CSGTSGTGNTIYF.

In its sample, this clone was seen many times. The gene calls are TRBV30 and TRBJ2-1, with D perhaps TRBD2 (5 bases). Germline CDR1 is GTSNPN and CDR2 is SVGIG (reference sequence). Trimming took 5 bases from V and 4 from J, leaving 18 bases between them. This CDR3 is built from 15 residues. The CDR3 DNA follows: TGTGCCTGGGACTATGGAGCGAAGGGTTACAATGAGCAGTTCTTC. Translating it yields CAWDYGAKGYNEQFF.

The rearrangement links TRBV7-8 to TRBJ2-7; D might be TRBD1 (6 bases). Trimming pared 1 base from V and 1 base from J, leaving 8 bases between. The CDR3 is 14 amino acids. Germline-derived CDR1 and CDR2 are SGHVS and FQNEAQ. CDR3 sequence (DNA): TGTGCCAGCAGCTTAGGTACAGGGTCCTACGAGCAGTACTTC. This codes for CASSLGTGSYEQYF.

The chain combines TRBV11-3 with TRBJ1-6, with a possible D match to TRBD1 (6 bases). The germline V gene has CDR1 SGHNT and CDR2 YENEEA. The CDR3 has 16 residues. V was cut by 4 bases and J by 7 bases, with 17 bases left in between. In DNA form, the CDR3 reads TGTGCCAGCAGCTCCGGGCAGGGGATTGGGAATTCACCCCTCCACTTT. Residues: CASSSGQGIGNSPLHF. Full variable domain (outside the CDR3, taken from reference TRBV11-3 and TRBJ1-6): EAGVVQSPRYKIIEKKQPVAFWCNPISGHNTLYWYLQNLGQGPELLIRYENEEAVDDSQLPKDRFSAERLKGVDSTLKIQPAELGDSAVYLCASSSGQGIGNSPLHFGNGTRLTVT.

This clone counts as medium-sized. The V call is TRBV19, the J call TRBJ1-2; possible D gene TRBD1, 5 bases. V lost 6 bases to trimming and J lost 4 bases, with 12 bases between them. Germline assignment: CDR1 LNHDA and CDR2 SQIVND (reference sequence). The CDR3 sequence is 13 residues long. DNA of the CDR3: TGTGCCAGTAGATCCACAGACAGCTATGGCTACACCTTC. It encodes CASRSTDSYGYTF.

The CDR3 coding sequence is TGTGCCAGCACCAGGGACAGGGGGGGTGAAAAACTGTTTTTT. Amino acid sequence: CASTRDRGGEKLFF. The J gene is TRBJ1-4, the V gene TRBV3-1; 11 bases are shared with TRBD1. The CDR3 runs 14 residues. The J segment lost 7 bases and the V segment lost 7 bases, leaving 5 bases of the junction unmatched. Germline V gene lookup returns CDR1 LGHDT and CDR2 YNNKEL (reference sequence).

This clone turned up a few times. The chain uses TRBV2 and TRBJ2-1; D possibly uses TRBD1 or TRBD2 (6 bases each). Germline CDR1 is SNHLY and CDR2 is FYNNEI. CDR3 length: 14 residues. Trimming removed 10 bases at V and 7 bases at J, with 20 bases between. The CDR3 DNA follows: TGTGCCACGTCGATAGAGGGGGGACTGAATGAGCAGTTCTTC. It encodes CATSIEGGLNEQFF.

This clone is deemed medium-sized. The rearrangement uses TRBV30 and TRBJ1-1; possible D gene TRBD1, 5 bases. Trimming cost V 0 bases and J 5 bases, with 10 bases left between them. This CDR3 spans 13 amino acids. Germline V gives CDR1 GTSNPN, CDR2 SVGIG (reference sequence). The CDR3 here is CAWSVGVGTEAFF. The CDR3, as DNA: TGTGCCTGGAGTGTGGGGGTGGGAACTGAAGCTTTCTTT.

This clone is medium-sized in the sample. Because it lacks the conserved phenylalanine or tryptophan at the end, this CDR3 is likely a read error. The genes are TRBV12-3 or TRBV12-4 and TRBJ2-7; D possibly corresponds to TRBD1 (6 bases). V lost 4 bases and J 7 bases, leaving 17 bases between the germline ends. The CDR3 length is 14 residues. The CDR3 coding sequence is TGTGCCAGCAGTTCGGACAGCCTTCTCAGGGAGCAGTACTCC. Translation gives CASSSDSLLREQYS.